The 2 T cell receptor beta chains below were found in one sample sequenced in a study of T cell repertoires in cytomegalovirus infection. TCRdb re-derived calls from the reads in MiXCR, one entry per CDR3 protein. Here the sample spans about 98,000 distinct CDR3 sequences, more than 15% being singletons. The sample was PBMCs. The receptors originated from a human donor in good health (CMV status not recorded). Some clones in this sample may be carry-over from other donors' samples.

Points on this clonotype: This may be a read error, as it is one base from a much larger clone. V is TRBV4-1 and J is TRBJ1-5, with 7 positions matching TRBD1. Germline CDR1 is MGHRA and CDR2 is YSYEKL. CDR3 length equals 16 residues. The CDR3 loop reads CANSPAGARGYQPQHF. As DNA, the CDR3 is TGCGCCAACAGCCCGGCGGGAGCCAGGGGGTATCAGCCCCAGCATTTT.

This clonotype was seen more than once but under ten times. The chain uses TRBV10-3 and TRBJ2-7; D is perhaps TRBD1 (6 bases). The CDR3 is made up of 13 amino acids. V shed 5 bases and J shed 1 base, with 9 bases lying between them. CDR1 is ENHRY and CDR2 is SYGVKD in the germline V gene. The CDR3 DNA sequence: TGTGCCATCAGTAGACAGGTTTCCTACGAGCAGTACTTC. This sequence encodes CAISRQVSYEQYF.